The sequence of this T cell receptor (beta chain) was determined in a study of beta chain features in type 1 diabetes. General study points: In patients and controls equally, PCR might favor templates that are shorter. Sequencing the cDNA could make cells with high TCR expression show up more than they should.

Isolated RNA was reverse transcribed in full, so expressed TCRB transcripts were sequenced. Sequencing used immunoSEQ multiplex PCR; TCRdb keeps in-frame clones, though not all of them. The profile shows around 430,000 clones, about 29% of them singletons. Germline V gives CDR1 SEHNR, CDR2 FQNEAQ (reference sequence). The CDR3 length is 15 residues. Trimming removed 4 bases from V and 7 bases from J; junction bases left unmatched: 7. On average, the one heparinised blood draw given by each donor was approximately 100 mL. The authors sorted CD4+ naive, central memory, regulatory and stem cell-like memory cells via CD45RO/CCR7/CD25/CD127/CD95/CD27. As regards this clone: Its target is not known.

The TCR was taken from a man younger than 30 in good health. Sequences were obtained from naive CD4+ T cells from blood. This chain links TRBV7-9 with TRBJ1-5; the match to TRBD1 covers 10 bases. Here the CDR3 reads CASSSPGTGEQPQHF. The CDR3 coding sequence is TGTGCCAGCAGCTCACCCGGGACAGGGGAGCAGCCCCAGCATTTT.